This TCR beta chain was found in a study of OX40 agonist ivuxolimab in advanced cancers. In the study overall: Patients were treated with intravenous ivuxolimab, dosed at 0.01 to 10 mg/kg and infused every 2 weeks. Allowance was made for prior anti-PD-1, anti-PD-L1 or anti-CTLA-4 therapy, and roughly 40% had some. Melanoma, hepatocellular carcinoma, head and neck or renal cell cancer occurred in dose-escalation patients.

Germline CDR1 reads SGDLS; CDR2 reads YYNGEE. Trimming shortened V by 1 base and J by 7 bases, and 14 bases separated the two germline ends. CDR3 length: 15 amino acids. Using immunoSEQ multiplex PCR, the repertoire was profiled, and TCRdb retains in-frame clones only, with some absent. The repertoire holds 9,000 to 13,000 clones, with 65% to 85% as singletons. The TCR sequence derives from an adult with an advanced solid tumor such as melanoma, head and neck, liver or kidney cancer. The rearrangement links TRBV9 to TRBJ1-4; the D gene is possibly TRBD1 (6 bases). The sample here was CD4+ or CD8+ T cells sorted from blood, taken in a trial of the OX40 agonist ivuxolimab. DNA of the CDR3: TGTGCCAGCAGCGTATTTAACAGGGCCGGTGAAAAACTGTTTTTT. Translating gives CASSVFNRAGEKLFF.